This is a list of T cell receptor beta chains from one sample in a study of blood T cell repertoires in COVID-19. Some clones are missing from TCRdb's copy, which holds only in-frame ones; the method was immunoSEQ multiplex PCR. The sample carries roughly 140,000 clones, 88% recorded once. Sequenced material: peripheral blood. The receptors were gathered from a man in his 70s with acute or convalescent COVID-19. CDR3s include the opening cysteine and the closing phenylalanine or tryptophan. A D gene is named only where the DNA matches it firmly. A clone size is listed for some rows: how often the clone was seen (once, few, many), or a class if it is expanded.

J gene,D gene,V gene,clone size,CDR3 DNA,CDR3 protein
TRBJ2-3,NA,TRBV5-1,NA,TGCGCCAGCAGCCCCAGCGGCCCTCCGACGCAGTATTTT,CASSPSGPPTQYF
TRBJ1-4,NA,TRBV5-1,NA,TGCGCCAGCAGCTTGGGGGCAGGGGATGGGGAAAAACTGTTTTTT,CASSLGAGDGEKLFF
TRBJ1-3,TRBD1,TRBV3-1/TRBV3-2,NA,TGTGCCAGCAGCCAAGATTTCGGGACAGCTGGAAACACCATATATTTT,CASSQDFGTAGNTIYF
TRBJ1-1,TRBD1,TRBV6-5,NA,TGTGCCAGCAGTAACGGACAGGGGTTATTCACTGAAGCTTTCTTT,CASSNGQGLFTEAFF
TRBJ1-2,TRBD1,TRBV19,NA,TGTGCCAGTACCTCGACAGGGGGAAGCTATGGCTACACCTTC,CASTSTGGSYGYTF
TRBJ2-1,NA,TRBV7-2,NA,TGTGCCAGCAGTTCCCCCGACTTAGCCTACAATGAGCAGTTCTTC,CASSSPDLAYNEQFF
TRBJ2-5,TRBD2,TRBV7-9,once,TGTGCCAGCAGCTTAGAAGGACTAGCCTTGGAGACCCAGTACTTC,CASSLEGLALETQYF
TRBJ2-1,TRBD1,TRBV29-1,NA,TGCAGCGTTGTGAGGACAGGGTACAATGAGCAGTTCTTC,CSVVRTGYNEQFF
TRBJ1-1,NA,TRBV5-4,NA,TGTGCCAGCAGCCCACGAAACAGGGCTAGGAACACTGAAGCTTTCTTT,CASSPRNRARNTEAFF
TRBJ2-1,TRBD2,TRBV19,NA,TGTGCCAGTAGTATAGAATCCCCTAGCGGGAGGGCCGGAAATGAGCAGTTCTTC,CASSIESPSGRAGNEQFF
TRBJ1-4,NA,TRBV5-1,NA,TGCGCCAGCAGCCGTGTATTCGGAGGTGAAAAACTGTTTTTT,CASSRVFGGEKLFF
TRBJ1-1,NA,TRBV2,NA,TGTGCCAGCAGTGAACGGGGGGCAAACACTGAAGCTTTCTTT,CASSERGANTEAFF
TRBJ1-6,NA,TRBV18,NA,TGTGCCAGCTCACCATGGGCAACGAATAATTCACCCCTCCACTTT,CASSPWATNNSPLHF
TRBJ2-5,TRBD1,TRBV10-3,NA,TGTGCCATCAGTGAGTCTAATACCAACAGGGGAGAGACCCAGTACTTC,CAISESNTNRGETQYF
TRBJ1-2,TRBD1,TRBV15,NA,TGTGCCACCAGCGGCCACAGGGGTCGGAACTATGGCTACACCTTC,CATSGHRGRNYGYTF
TRBJ2-7,TRBD1,TRBV7-9,NA,TGTGCCAGCAGCGCGCAGGGCAGGGGGACCTACGAGCAGTACTTC,CASSAQGRGTYEQYF
TRBJ2-2,NA,TRBV7-2,NA,TGTGCCAGCAGCTTAGTGGGCGGGGCGAACACCGGGGAGCTGTTTTTT,CASSLVGGANTGELFF
TRBJ1-4,TRBD1,TRBV7-2,NA,TGTGCCAGCAGCTTTGACAGGGGCGAAAATGAAAAACTGTTTTTT,CASSFDRGENEKLFF
TRBJ2-3,TRBD2,TRBV11-2,NA,TGTGCCAGCAGCTTAGCTAGCGGGAGGGTCACAGATACGCAGTATTTT,CASSLASGRVTDTQYF
TRBJ1-1,NA,TRBV18,NA,TGTGCCAGCTCACAACAGGAAAACACTGAAGCTTTCTTT,CASSQQENTEAFF
TRBJ1-1,NA,TRBV10-3,NA,TGTGCCATCAGACAGGGTTTGGGGAACACTGAAGCTTTCTTT,CAIRQGLGNTEAFF
TRBJ2-5,TRBD2,TRBV6-2/TRBV6-3,once,TGTGCCAGCAGTCAGGGACTAGCGGGAGGTCTAAAGACCCAGTACTTC,CASSQGLAGGLKTQYF
TRBJ1-5,NA,TRBV2,once,TGTGCCAGCAGTCTTCAGGACAATCAGCCCCAGCATTTT,CASSLQDNQPQHF